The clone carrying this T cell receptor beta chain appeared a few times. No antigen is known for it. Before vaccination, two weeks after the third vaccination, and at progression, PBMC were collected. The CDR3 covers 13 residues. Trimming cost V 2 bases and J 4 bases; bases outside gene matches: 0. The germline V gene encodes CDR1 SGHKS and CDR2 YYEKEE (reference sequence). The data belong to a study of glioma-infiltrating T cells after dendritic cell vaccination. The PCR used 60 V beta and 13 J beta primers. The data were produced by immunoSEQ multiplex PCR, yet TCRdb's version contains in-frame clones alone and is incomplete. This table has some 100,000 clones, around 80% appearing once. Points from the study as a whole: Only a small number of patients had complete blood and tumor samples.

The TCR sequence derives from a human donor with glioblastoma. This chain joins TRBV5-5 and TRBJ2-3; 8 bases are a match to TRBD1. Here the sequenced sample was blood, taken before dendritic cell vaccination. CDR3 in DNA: TGTGCCAGCAGCTTACAGGGGGCAGATACGCAGTATTTT. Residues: CASSLQGADTQYF.